These 10 T cell receptor beta chains share one sample of origin, sequenced in a study of T cell clones after liver transplantation. Profiled with immunoSEQ multiplex PCR; TCRdb holds only in-frame clones, not every one. In the table there are about 20,000 clones, 65% to 85% of which are singletons. Sequenced here: CD8+ T cells from blood, sampled less than 70 months after liver transplant. The receptors stem from a human patient who received a liver transplant. Some T cells may trace back to the graft donor.

CDR3 sequence (DNA): TGTGCCAGCAGTTTATCCGGGGGGGACGCCTATGGCTACACCTTC. It is translated as CASSLSGGDAYGYTF. The chain joins TRBV27 to TRBJ1-2; TRBD1 is a possible D gene (5 bases). Germline assignment: CDR1 MNHEY and CDR2 SMNVEV (reference sequence). Trimming removed 0 bases from V and 4 bases from J, with 12 bases in between. CDR3 size: 15 residues.

This clone was detected a few times. The chain combines TRBV19 with TRBJ1-5, with a possible D match to TRBD1 (5 bases). This CDR3 has 15 residues. V was pared by 6 bases and J by 0 bases, with 12 bases between. The germline V gene has CDR1 LNHDA and CDR2 SQIVND (reference sequence). In nucleotides, the CDR3 is TGTGCCAGTAGGCTTCAGGGCTATAGCAATCAGCCCCAGCATTTT. It yields the protein CASRLQGYSNQPQHF. The entire variable domain, with the rest obtained from reference TRBV19 and TRBJ1-5, is as follows: DGGITQSPKYLFRKEGQNVTLSCEQNLNHDAMYWYRQDPGQGLRLIYYSQIVNDFQKGDIAEGYSVSREKKESFPLTVTSAQKNPTAFYLCASRLQGYSNQPQHFGDGTRLSIL.

There are a few counts of this clone. The chain combines TRBV7-9 with TRBJ2-2; 7 nucleotides line up with TRBD2. The V segment lost 5 bases and the J segment 2 bases; nucleotides outside the gene matches: 11. The V gene's germline CDR1 is SEHNR and CDR2 FQNEAQ (reference sequence). This CDR3 contains 17 residues. The CDR3 DNA sequence: TGTGCCAGCAGCCCCGTTGGGGGGGTCATCAACACCGGGGAGCTGTTTTTT. Amino acids: CASSPVGGVINTGELFF.

This clone has only one observation. V usage is TRBV5-1 and J usage is TRBJ2-1; 13 nucleotides line up with TRBD2. Trimming cost V 4 bases and J 4 bases; bases outside gene matches: 2. Looked up from germline, CDR1 is SGHRS and CDR2 is YFSETQ. The CDR3 loop spans 15 amino acids. The CDR3 DNA is TGCGCCAGCAGCCAGGGACTAGCGGGATACAATGAGCAGTTCTTC. Encoded protein: CASSQGLAGYNEQFF.

The gene calls are TRBV9 and TRBJ2-2; D call uncertain. Deletions cut 3 bases from V and 6 bases from J, with 21 bases between. The CDR3 totals 17 residues. Germline V gives CDR1 SGDLS, CDR2 YYNGEE. The CDR3 spells CASSGTEVGQKAGELFF. For the CDR3, the DNA is TGTGCCAGCAGCGGGACCGAGGTAGGGCAAAAAGCCGGGGAGCTGTTTTTT.

The V call is TRBV2, the J call TRBJ2-6; TRBD1 agrees at 8 bases. Germline assignment: CDR1 SNHLY and CDR2 FYNNEI. CDR3 length: 16 amino acids. Trimming cost V 5 bases and J 1 base; bases outside gene matches: 4. The CDR3 sequence is CASSPGQESGANVLTF. DNA of the CDR3: TGTGCCAGCAGTCCGGGACAGGAGTCTGGGGCCAACGTCCTGACTTTC.

The chain recombines TRBV9 with TRBJ1-3, with a tentative D call TRBD1 (5 bases). Trimming shortened V by 3 bases and J by 5 bases, and 21 bases separated the two germline ends. The V gene's germline CDR1 is SGDLS and CDR2 YYNGEE. CDR3 length: 17 amino acids. CDR3 sequence (DNA): TGTGCCAGCAGCGCTCCATTATCGGGGGTCGATAGAAACACCATATATTTT. Translated, it gives CASSAPLSGVDRNTIYF.

This clone was recorded once. The rearrangement links TRBV5-1 to TRBJ2-7; 9 bases are a match to TRBD1. This CDR3 is 14 amino acids long. V was pared by 0 bases and J by 6 bases, with 4 bases of the junction left unmatched. Looked up from germline, CDR1 is SGHRS and CDR2 is YFSETQ. CDR3: CASSLVTGGSEQYF. The CDR3 DNA is TGCGCCAGCAGCTTGGTTACAGGGGGCAGCGAGCAGTACTTC.

J is TRBJ1-1 and V is TRBV27, with D unresolved. Per the germline V gene, CDR1 is MNHEY and CDR2 is SMNVEV (reference sequence). V was trimmed by 2 bases and J by 3 bases, leaving 10 bases between them. CDR3 length equals 14 residues. The CDR3 here is CASSLQSGYTEAFF. DNA for the CDR3: TGTGCCAGCAGTTTACAGTCTGGGTACACTGAAGCTTTCTTT.

The V gene is TRBV27, the J gene TRBJ2-7; 10 nucleotides line up with TRBD1. Germline assignment: CDR1 MNHEY and CDR2 SMNVEV (reference sequence). V shed 3 bases and J 3 bases; nucleotides not matched to a gene: 5. The CDR3 spans 15 residues. The CDR3 loop reads CASSFTTGGNYEQYF. The CDR3 nucleotides read TGTGCCAGCAGTTTTACGACAGGGGGCAACTACGAGCAGTACTTC.